The 16 T cell receptor beta chains reported below all come from one sample, sequenced in a study of sequential checkpoint blockade in melanoma. The protocol was immunoSEQ multiplex PCR, while the TCRdb copy is restricted to in-frame clones and leaves out a portion. The sample has around 11,000 clones; around two thirds are singletons. As to treatment: randomized to nivolumab then ipilimumab (arm A) or the reverse (arm B). Sequences were derived from CD8+ T cells sorted from blood (inferred from file names), sampled from a patient given nivolumab and ipilimumab in sequence. All receptors come from a human donor with melanoma.

The CDR3 here is CASSAAPIPEKLFF. The CDR3 DNA is TGTGCCAGCAGCGCGGCCCCTATCCCCGAAAAACTGTTTTTT. The chain carries TRBV7-9 and TRBJ1-4; D gene ambiguous. The length of the CDR3 is 14 residues. Germline loops: CDR1 SEHNR, CDR2 FQNEAQ (reference sequence). Trimming took off 5 bases at V and 8 bases at J, with 15 bases between the two ends.

This clone was seen just once. The V call is TRBV28, the J call TRBJ2-3; D uncertain. V shed 2 bases and J shed 3 bases, with 18 bases lying between them. The CDR3 runs to 17 residues. Germline values: CDR1 MDHEN, CDR2 SYDVKM. In DNA form, the CDR3 reads TGTGCCAGCAGTTTACCCCTGACGGGTACAACGACAGATACGCAGTATTTT. It codes for CASSLPLTGTTTDTQYF.

This clone counts as medium-sized (0.01 to 0.1%). V usage is TRBV27 and J usage is TRBJ2-1, with TRBD2 as a possible D gene (5 bases). Germline CDR1 and CDR2: MNHEY and SMNVEV (reference sequence). This CDR3 has 14 amino acids. V was cut by 7 bases and J by 2 bases, with 12 bases left in between. The CDR3 here is CASTGLDTYNEQFF. For the CDR3, the DNA is TGTGCCAGCACCGGACTCGATACCTACAATGAGCAGTTCTTC.

The chain uses TRBV4-3 and TRBJ1-6; 8 bases line up with TRBD1. There are 16 residues in the CDR3. Germline assignment: CDR1 LGHNA and CDR2 YSLEER. Trimming cost V 0 bases and J 7 bases; bases outside gene matches: 5. The CDR3 DNA is TGCGCCAGCAGCCAAGATCAGAACAGGGGGAATTCACCCCTCCACTTT. The encoded protein is CASSQDQNRGNSPLHF.

This clone was seen a handful of times. V usage is TRBV28 and J usage is TRBJ2-3, with TRBD1 matching over 9 bases. This CDR3 contains 15 residues. Germline values: CDR1 MDHEN, CDR2 SYDVKM. V dropped 5 bases and J dropped 6; count of bases not matched to a gene: 9. The CDR3 spells CASSKGQGRADTQYF. Here the CDR3 DNA reads TGTGCCAGCAGTAAGGGACAGGGACGGGCCGATACGCAGTATTTT.

In its sample, this clone is medium-sized. V is TRBV28 and J is TRBJ1-2; D not resolved. The CDR3 is 15 amino acids. V lost 4 bases, J lost 1 base, and 13 bases lay in between. The germline V gene has CDR1 MDHEN and CDR2 SYDVKM. CDR3 DNA: TGTGCCAGCAGTTCCCCGGCGGCCTATAACTATGGCTACACCTTC. This codes for CASSSPAAYNYGYTF.

The chain employs TRBV15 and TRBJ1-6, with no clear D. Germline-derived CDR1 and CDR2 are LNHNV and YYDKDF (reference sequence). The V end lost 1 base, the J end lost 7 bases, and 11 bases lay between the germline ends. This CDR3 region has 15 residues. Here the CDR3 DNA reads TGTGCCACCAGCAGAGTCAGAGAGGGAAATTCACCCCTCCACTTT. Its translation is CATSRVREGNSPLHF. Based on the CDR3 plus reference TRBV15 and TRBJ1-6, the full variable domain is DAMVIQNPRYQVTQFGKPVTLSCSQTLNHNVMYWYQQKSSQAPKLLFHYYDKDFNNEADTPDNFQSRRPNTSFCFLDIRSPGLGDTAMYLCATSRVREGNSPLHFGNGTRLTVT.

This sequence joins TRBV15 and TRBJ1-1, with 9 bases lining up with TRBD1. The CDR3 has 14 residues. Germline V CDR1 and CDR2: LNHNV, YYDKDF (reference sequence). With 2 bases clipped from V and 11 bases from J, the junction kept 9 bases outside the gene matches. The CDR3 sequence: CATSRRSGTGWAFF. CDR3 bases: TGTGCCACCAGCAGAAGGTCGGGGACAGGGTGGGCTTTCTTT. The whole variable domain, remainder taken from reference TRBV15 and TRBJ1-1, is DAMVIQNPRYQVTQFGKPVTLSCSQTLNHNVMYWYQQKSSQAPKLLFHYYDKDFNNEADTPDNFQSRRPNTSFCFLDIRSPGLGDTAMYLCATSRRSGTGWAFFGQGTRLTVV.

The V call is TRBV5-5, the J call TRBJ1-5, with 8 nucleotides matching TRBD1. Trimming at V came to 4 bases and at J to 5 bases, leaving 5 bases not matched to a gene. CDR3 size: 14 residues. The germline V gene encodes CDR1 SGHKS and CDR2 YYEKEE (reference sequence). As DNA, the CDR3 is TGTGCCAGCAGCCGAGGGACAGGAGATCAGCCCCAGCATTTT. Its translation is CASSRGTGDQPQHF. Drawing the rest from reference TRBV5-5 and TRBJ1-5, the complete variable domain is DAGVTQSPTHLIKTRGQQVTLRCSPISGHKSVSWYQQVLGQGPQFIFQYYEKEERGRGNFPDRFSARQFPNYSSELNVNALLLGDSALYLCASSRGTGDQPQHFGDGTRLSIL.

The chain carries TRBV5-1 and TRBJ2-7, with TRBD2 identical over 11 bases. V was pared by 4 bases and J by 1 base, with 4 bases of the junction left unmatched. This CDR3 is 15 amino acids long. Germline V gene lookup returns CDR1 SGHRS and CDR2 YFSETQ. The CDR3 protein is CASSQASGGSYEQYF. Written as DNA, the CDR3 is TGCGCCAGCAGCCAAGCTAGCGGGGGGTCCTACGAGCAGTACTTC.

The rearrangement links TRBV7-9 to TRBJ2-7; perhaps TRBD2 as D (6 bases). V lost 4 bases, J lost 6 bases, and 19 bases lay in between. The CDR3 consists of 15 residues. Germline V lookup: CDR1 SEHNR, CDR2 FQNEAQ (reference sequence). CDR3 in amino acids: CASSSPWDSPGEQYF. The CDR3 nucleotides are TGTGCCAGCAGCTCTCCTTGGGACTCCCCTGGCGAGCAGTACTTC.

V is TRBV28 and J is TRBJ1-6; 9 nucleotides agree with TRBD1. The germline V gene encodes CDR1 MDHEN and CDR2 SYDVKM. This CDR3 comprises 14 residues. The V segment lost 8 bases and the J segment 9 bases; nucleotides outside the gene matches: 8. CDR3 nucleotide sequence: TGTGCCAGCGGATACAGGGGGCTCGGTTCACCCCTCCACTTT. This encodes CASGYRGLGSPLHF.

This clone came up a few times. The rearrangement joins TRBV18 to TRBJ2-7; a weak D match, TRBD2 (6 bases). V lost 6 bases, J lost 4 bases, and 10 bases lay in between. Germline CDR1 and CDR2: KGHSH and LQKENI. The CDR3 runs to 12 residues. CDR3 in DNA: TGTGCCAGCTCGTGGAGGGCGTACGAGCAGTACTTC. Its translation is CASSWRAYEQYF. The full variable domain, in which reference TRBV18 and TRBJ2-7 provide the parts outside the CDR3, is NAGVMQNPRHLVRRRGQEARLRCSPMKGHSHVYWYRQLPEEGLKFMVYLQKENIIDESGMPKERFSAEFPKEGPSILRIQQVVRGDSAAYFCASSWRAYEQYFGPGTRLTVT.

The V and J genes are TRBV6-5 and TRBJ2-7, with D possibly TRBD2 on 6 matching bases. The CDR3 totals 16 residues. CDR1 MNHEY and CDR2 SVGAGI come from the germline V gene. V was shortened by 2 bases and J by 3 bases, with 17 bases between the two germline ends. This chain's CDR3 is CASSYPGTEGIYEQYF. Here the CDR3 DNA reads TGTGCCAGCAGTTACCCCGGGACTGAAGGGATCTACGAGCAGTACTTC.

This chain joins TRBV6-5 and TRBJ2-5; tentatively, D is TRBD1 (5 bases). The V end was cut by 2 bases, the J end by 4 bases, with 11 bases between. This CDR3 has 14 residues. Germline V gene sequence: CDR1 MNHEY, CDR2 SVGAGI. The CDR3 here is CASSYRWGGETQYF. The CDR3 nucleotides are TGTGCCAGCAGTTACCGTTGGGGCGGAGAGACCCAGTACTTC.

This chain links TRBV4-1 with TRBJ1-2, with D possibly TRBD1 on 6 matching bases. V lost 1 base and J lost 3, with 18 bases in between. Germline lookup yields CDR1 MGHRA and CDR2 YSYEKL. There are 17 residues in the CDR3. CDR3 nucleotide sequence: TGCGCCAGCAGCCAAGGGGACATGGGGGAAGATTACTATGGCTACACCTTC. Its translation is CASSQGDMGEDYYGYTF.